This is a list of T cell receptor beta chains from one sample in a study of blood T cell repertoires in COVID-19. Produced via immunoSEQ multiplex PCR; TCRdb's table is partial and in-frame only. The data show 200,000 to 250,000 clones, about four fifths seen once. The sequencing sample was made of PBMCs or T cells enriched from blood (not recorded which). Receptor source: a woman aged 55 to 70 who had recovered from COVID-19. Each CDR3 is given with its conserved first and last residue. Each record gives: J gene, CDR3 length, D gene, V gene, clone size, CDR3 protein, CDR3 DNA. D genes are given only for firm matches. Part of the rows lack a size; the others show once, few, many or a class for expanded clones.

>TRBJ1-4|15|-|TRBV5-4|-
CASSPTGATNEKLFF
TGTGCCAGCAGCCCAACGGGGGCAACTAATGAAAAACTGTTTTTT
>TRBJ2-7|12|-|TRBV19|-
CASSEQGFEQYF
TGTGCCAGTAGTGAACAGGGATTCGAGCAGTACTTC
>TRBJ1-4|16|-|TRBV6-5|-
CASSSETFATNEKLFF
TGTGCCAGCAGTTCCGAAACATTTGCAACTAATGAAAAACTGTTTTTT
>TRBJ1-1|12|TRBD1|TRBV6-5|-
CASTAGQAEAFF
TGTGCCAGCACCGCCGGACAGGCTGAAGCTTTCTTT
>TRBJ2-2|14|-|TRBV19|-
CASSKQGWTGELFF
TGTGCCAGTAGTAAGCAGGGGTGGACCGGGGAGCTGTTTTTT
>TRBJ2-7|15|TRBD2|TRBV11-1|-
CASSAGTSGRREQYF
TGTGCCAGCAGCGCGGGGACTAGCGGGAGGCGCGAGCAGTACTTC
>TRBJ2-3|17|TRBD2|TRBV11-2|-
CASSFGGTSGSTDTQYF
TGTGCCAGCAGCTTTGGGGGGACTAGCGGAAGCACAGATACGCAGTATTTT
>TRBJ2-3|14|-|TRBV2|-
CASSEFGGADTQYF
TGTGCCAGCAGTGAATTCGGGGGTGCAGATACGCAGTATTTT
>TRBJ2-3|17|TRBD1|TRBV10-1|-
CASSGPPGDRVADTQYF
TGCGCCAGCAGCGGCCCACCGGGGGACAGGGTGGCAGATACGCAGTATTTT
>TRBJ1-1|13|TRBD1|TRBV13|-
CASSFRQGTEAFF
TGTGCCAGCAGCTTCCGACAGGGAACTGAAGCTTTCTTT
>TRBJ2-5|12|-|TRBV7-2|-
CASRKELWTQYF
TGTGCCAGCAGAAAAGAACTATGGACCCAGTACTTC
>TRBJ1-3|18|-|TRBV18|once
CASSPAYRARFSGNTIYF
TGTGCCAGCTCACCAGCTTACAGGGCCCGATTCTCTGGAAACACCATATATTTT
>TRBJ1-4|15|-|TRBV5-1|-
CASSFDSGRSEKLFF
TGCGCCAGCAGCTTTGACTCCGGGAGAAGTGAAAAACTGTTTTTT
>TRBJ2-2|12|-|TRBV11-3|-
CASSVRVGELFF
TGTGCCAGCAGCGTACGAGTCGGGGAGCTGTTTTTT
>TRBJ1-2|14|-|TRBV4-2|-
CASSQDPGVNGYTF
TGTGCCAGCAGCCAAGATCCAGGGGTTAATGGCTACACCTTC
>TRBJ2-1|17|-|TRBV19|-
CASSIDAVRGSYNEQFF
TGTGCCAGTAGTATAGATGCAGTCCGAGGCTCCTACAATGAGCAGTTCTTC
>TRBJ2-3|17|-|TRBV7-2|once
CASSSLLASLVTDTQYF
TGTGCCAGCAGCTCATTACTAGCCAGCCTCGTCACAGATACGCAGTATTTT